Presented here are 20 T cell receptor beta chains from one specimen sequenced in a study of T-cell reconstitution after alpha-beta-depleted transplantation in children. Using unique molecular identifiers, the investigators prepared the TCRbeta library. TCRdb fed the PCR reads into MiXCR, producing one record per CDR3 protein. Among some 500,000 distinct CDR3 sequences listed, about 18% were seen once. The material sequenced was PBMCs from the stem cell graft donor, taken from the stem cell graft. Receptor source: a human donor who donated a stem cell graft to a child with acute lymphoblastic leukemia.

This clonotype was found a few times. The CDR3 DNA sequence: TGTGCCACCAGTGATTTGGGGACTAGCGTGACGAGAGATACGCAGTATTTT. Translation: CATSDLGTSVTRDTQYF. The rearrangement links TRBV24-1 to TRBJ2-3; 10 bases agree with TRBD2. V lost 0 bases and J lost 5; bases outside the gene matches: 7. The CDR3 is made up of 17 amino acids. Per the germline V gene, CDR1 is KGHDR and CDR2 is SFDVKD.

The rearrangement uses TRBV4-1 and TRBJ1-2; a possible D gene is TRBD1 (5 bases). The CDR3 has 14 residues. Germline V gives CDR1 MGHRA, CDR2 YSYEKL. V lost 4 bases, J lost 4 bases, and 13 bases lay in between. The chain's CDR3 is CASSPNRGAYGYTF. CDR3 sequence (DNA): TGCGCCAGCAGCCCTAACCGGGGCGCCTATGGCTACACCTTC.

The rearrangement uses TRBV15 and TRBJ2-2; D is uncertain. Between the trimmed V and J ends, which lost 1 base and 6 bases, there was a span of 9 bases. The CDR3 has 14 residues. Germline CDR1 is LNHNV and CDR2 is YYDKDF (reference sequence). CDR3 nucleotides: TGTGCCACCAGCAGAGTTCCGTCCCCCGGGGAGCTGTTTTTT. Translation: CATSRVPSPGELFF.

The chain uses TRBV14 and TRBJ2-5; D unclear. Trimming removed 1 base from V and 7 bases from J, with 7 bases in between. Germline CDR1 SGHDN, CDR2 FVKESK. The CDR3 length is 12 residues. The CDR3 loop reads CASSQGMTTQYF. As DNA, the CDR3 is TGTGCCAGCAGCCAAGGAATGACGACCCAGTACTTC.

This chain joins TRBV18 and TRBJ1-5, with D unresolved. Trimming took off 0 bases at V and 9 bases at J, with 9 bases between the two ends. The germline V gene encodes CDR1 KGHSH and CDR2 LQKENI. The CDR3 loop spans 13 amino acids. The CDR3 DNA follows: TGTGCCAGCTCACCACCGGCGGGGTGGCCCCAGCATTTT. It encodes CASSPPAGWPQHF. The complete variable domain, with remaining parts taken from reference TRBV18 and TRBJ1-5, reads NAGVMQNPRHLVRRRGQEARLRCSPMKGHSHVYWYRQLPEEGLKFMVYLQKENIIDESGMPKERFSAEFPKEGPSILRIQQVVRGDSAAYFCASSPPAGWPQHFGDGTRLSIL.

V usage is TRBV5-1 and J usage is TRBJ2-7; TRBD1 might be the D (6 bases). Germline CDR1 SGHRS, CDR2 YFSETQ. This CDR3 comprises 15 residues. V was pared by 0 bases and J by 5 bases, with 15 bases between. The CDR3 region has the DNA TGCGCCAGCAGCTTGGCGGGCAGGGGAATCGACGAGCAGTACTTC. Translated: CASSLAGRGIDEQYF.

This chain uses TRBV27 with TRBJ2-7, with 7 bases aligning to TRBD2. Germline V gives CDR1 MNHEY, CDR2 SMNVEV (reference sequence). The junction had 8 bases not matched to a gene; V was cut back by 3 bases and J by 3 bases. The CDR3 consists of 15 residues. The CDR3 region has the DNA TGTGCCAGCAGTTTCAGTTCTAGCGGATTCTACGAGCAGTACTTC. This gives the protein CASSFSSSGFYEQYF.

This clonotype was seen more than once but under ten times. This chain uses TRBV18 with TRBJ2-7; the D gene is possibly TRBD1 (6 bases). CDR3 length: 14 residues. V gave up 3 bases and J gave up 3 bases, with 12 bases separating them. CDR1 and CDR2 from the germline V gene are KGHSH and LQKENI. CDR3 amino acids: CASSPRTDRYEQYF. CDR3 coding DNA: TGTGCCAGCTCACCGAGGACAGACCGCTACGAGCAGTACTTC.

As DNA, the CDR3 is TGCGCCAGCAGCTTGGTCTCGACGGGGACGAGTGGTACACCCCTCCACTTT. Its protein product is CASSLVSTGTSGTPLHF. V usage is TRBV5-1 and J usage is TRBJ1-6, with a possible D match to TRBD1 (5 bases). Trimming removed 0 bases from V and 11 bases from J, with 21 bases in between. Germline V gene data show CDR1 as SGHRS and CDR2 as YFSETQ. The CDR3 runs 17 residues. Supplemented by reference TRBV5-1 and TRBJ1-6, the full variable domain reads KAGVTQTPRYLIKTRGQQVTLSCSPISGHRSVSWYQQTPGQGLQFLFEYFSETQRNKGNFPGRFSGRQFSNSRSEMNVSTLELGDSALYLCASSLVSTGTSGTPLHFGNGTRLTVT.

The chain links TRBV6-5 to TRBJ1-4, with a tentative D call TRBD1 (6 bases). V was trimmed by 0 bases and J by 3 bases, leaving 11 bases between them. Germline assignment: CDR1 MNHEY and CDR2 SVGAGI. CDR3 length: 16 amino acids. CDR3 sequence reads: CASSYSGGWANEKLFF. The DNA for the CDR3 is TGTGCCAGCAGTTACTCGGGGGGCTGGGCTAATGAAAAACTGTTTTTT.

As to this clonotype: No conserved phenylalanine or tryptophan is present at the end of the CDR3, so a read error is the likely explanation. The chain employs TRBV20-1 and TRBJ2-5; D is undetermined. Germline assignment: CDR1 DFQATT and CDR2 SNEGSKA (reference sequence). Trimming took off 3 bases at V and 2 bases at J, with 13 bases between the two ends. This CDR3 spans 14 amino acids. Here the CDR3 reads CSASGPLIQETQYS. CDR3 in DNA: TGCAGTGCTAGTGGGCCCCTTATTCAAGAGACCCAGTACTCC.

This clonotype was observed a handful of times. The rearrangement joins TRBV6-2 or TRBV6-3 to TRBJ2-7, with 10 nucleotides matching TRBD2. The CDR3 consists of 15 residues. V shed 2 bases and J 4 bases; nucleotides not matched to a gene: 5. CDR1 MNHEY and CDR2 SVGEGT come from the germline V gene. The DNA of the CDR3 is TGTGCCAGCAGTTACGGAGGGACTAGCGCGTACGAGCAGTACTTC. It is translated as CASSYGGTSAYEQYF.

This clonotype was counted at least ten times. The CDR3 reads CASSRLASDYNEQFF. The CDR3 region has the DNA TGTGCCAGCAGCCGTCTAGCTAGCGACTACAATGAGCAGTTCTTC. The chain joins TRBV5-6 to TRBJ2-1; D might be TRBD2 (6 bases). The V gene's germline CDR1 is SGHDT and CDR2 YYEEEE. The CDR3 length is 15 residues. With 4 bases removed from V and 3 bases from J, the gap between germline ends came to 14 bases.

This chain links TRBV30 with TRBJ1-2, with 8 bases lining up with TRBD1. This CDR3 is 12 amino acids long. Germline CDR1 GTSNPN, CDR2 SVGIG (reference sequence). The trim removed 8 bases at V and 3 bases at J, leaving 5 bases unmatched. DNA of the CDR3: TGTGCCGAAACAGGGGGTGACTATGGCTACACCTTC. It is translated as CAETGGDYGYTF.

At least ten counts were recorded for this clonotype. The gene calls are TRBV4-2 and TRBJ2-3; unclear D gene. The CDR3 has 12 residues. Trimming removed 3 bases from V and 2 bases from J, with 3 bases in between. The germline V gene encodes CDR1 LGHNA and CDR2 YNFKEQ. CDR3 bases: TGTGCCAGCAGCCACAACACAGATACGCAGTATTTT. The encoded protein is CASSHNTDTQYF.

The chain has TRBV3-1 and TRBJ2-1; 11 bases are a match to TRBD1. The CDR3 loop spans 13 amino acids. The germline V gene has CDR1 LGHDT and CDR2 YNNKEL (reference sequence). V was clipped by 11 bases and J by 4 bases; unmatched bases: 4. CDR3 sequence: CASGTGGYNEQFF. For the CDR3, the DNA is TGTGCCTCCGGGACAGGGGGTTACAATGAGCAGTTCTTC.

The genes are TRBV4-1 and TRBJ1-1, with TRBD1 matching 9 bases. The CDR3 has 15 amino acids. Trimming took 2 bases from V and 1 from J; bases not matched to a gene: 2. Germline CDR1 MGHRA, CDR2 YSYEKL. The CDR3 reads CASSQMGQGNTEAFF. In DNA form, the CDR3 reads TGCGCCAGCAGCCAAATGGGACAGGGGAACACTGAAGCTTTCTTT.

The chain employs TRBV3-1 and TRBJ2-3; D is ambiguous. The V end was cut by 3 bases, the J end by 4 bases, with 14 bases between. Germline CDR1 LGHDT, CDR2 YNNKEL (reference sequence). This CDR3 region has 15 residues. DNA of the CDR3: TGTGCCAGCAGCCACTTAGGACCCCTCTCAGATACGCAGTATTTT. Translating it yields CASSHLGPLSDTQYF.

The chain couples TRBV5-1 to TRBJ2-1; D unclear. The CDR3 has 15 residues. The V end lost 4 bases, the J end lost 4 bases, and 15 bases lay between the germline ends. CDR1 and CDR2 from the germline V gene are SGHRS and YFSETQ. CDR3 bases: TGCGCCAGCAGCCCCATGGCGGAAAAGTACAATGAGCAGTTCTTC. Translation: CASSPMAEKYNEQFF.

The chain combines TRBV19 with TRBJ2-7; D may be TRBD1 (6 bases). The CDR3 contains 15 residues. The germline V and J ends were trimmed by 3 bases and 2 bases, with 14 bases remaining between them. In germline, CDR1 is LNHDA, CDR2 SQIVND (reference sequence). In DNA, the CDR3 is TGTGCCAGTAGTATCGACGCACAGGGAACCTACGAGCAGTACTTC. It is translated as CASSIDAQGTYEQYF.